The 27 T cell receptor beta chains presented below share a single source sample, sequenced in a study of blood T cell repertoires in COVID-19. This table comes from immunoSEQ multiplex PCR, and its TCRdb copy is limited to in-frame clones, with some not included. Of under 200,000 clones listed, 80% to 90% are singletons. Material for sequencing was peripheral blood. These receptors came from a man in his 70s with active or convalescent COVID-19.

This chain uses TRBV24-1 with TRBJ1-5, with no clear D. Germline V gene data show CDR1 as KGHDR and CDR2 as SFDVKD. V dropped 0 bases and J dropped 5 bases, with 13 bases sitting between them. The CDR3 runs to 16 residues. The DNA of the CDR3 is TGTGCCACCAGTGATTTGGGGGAAAGGAGGGATCAGCCCCAGCATTTT. This codes for CATSDLGERRDQPQHF.

The chain links TRBV6-5 to TRBJ1-6, with 7 positions matching TRBD1. Per germline, CDR1 MNHEY and CDR2 SVGAGI. V lost 6 bases to trimming and J lost 7 bases; unmatched junction nucleotides: 6. The CDR3 has 14 residues. The DNA for the CDR3 is TGTGCCAGCAGCCAGGGACAGAACAATTCACCCCTCCACTTT. Translation: CASSQGQNNSPLHF.

This chain joins TRBV20-1 and TRBJ2-7, with 7 positions matching TRBD2. The CDR3 has 11 residues. Germline values: CDR1 DFQATT, CDR2 SNEGSKA (reference sequence). Here the CDR3 reads CGAGETYEQYF. The CDR3 nucleotides are TGCGGGGCGGGGGAGACCTACGAGCAGTACTTC.

The table lists this clone with a count of one. The rearrangement joins TRBV6-2 or TRBV6-3 to TRBJ1-2; D gene ambiguous. This CDR3 region has 13 residues. Germline V gene sequence: CDR1 MNHEY, CDR2 SVGEGT. V was shortened by 0 bases and J by 5 bases, with 7 bases between the two germline ends. CDR3 nucleotide sequence: TGTGCCAGCAGTTACTCGAGGGATTATGGCTACACCTTC. As protein: CASSYSRDYGYTF.

This chain joins TRBV19 and TRBJ2-5, with 8 bases matching TRBD1. Germline CDR1 reads LNHDA; CDR2 reads SQIVND (reference sequence). The CDR3 totals 16 residues. The junction had 13 bases not matched to a gene; V was cut back by 5 bases and J by 5 bases. The CDR3 DNA sequence: TGTGCCAGTAGTGACGTGCAGGGGGCCCTCCAGGAGACCCAGTACTTC. Its translation is CASSDVQGALQETQYF.

The CDR3 bases are TGTGCCAGCAGTGAGGACAGGGACTTCATGGAGACCCAGTACTTC. This encodes CASSEDRDFMETQYF. This rearrangement joins TRBV2 to TRBJ2-5; 8 bases are a match to TRBD1. Germline loops: CDR1 SNHLY, CDR2 FYNNEI. The CDR3 is made up of 15 amino acids. Trimming removed 3 bases from V and 5 bases from J; junction bases left unmatched: 8.

The V and J genes are TRBV28 and TRBJ1-4, with a weak D call TRBD1 (6 bases). This CDR3 is 14 amino acids long. Per the germline V gene, CDR1 is MDHEN and CDR2 is SYDVKM. The V end lost 6 bases, the J end lost 5 bases, and 13 bases lay between the germline ends. The CDR3 coding sequence is TGTGCCAGCAGCCGGGACACTGTCAATGAAAAACTGTTTTTT. This codes for CASSRDTVNEKLFF.

This chain joins TRBV28 and TRBJ2-5, with D tentatively TRBD2 (5 bases). Germline V gene sequence: CDR1 MDHEN, CDR2 SYDVKM. The V end lost 1 base, the J end lost 1 base, and 10 bases lay between the germline ends. The CDR3 has 15 amino acids. CDR3 protein: CASSLSRATQETQYF. CDR3 bases: TGTGCCAGCAGTTTATCGCGGGCCACCCAAGAGACCCAGTACTTC.

V is TRBV5-5 and J is TRBJ2-7; D perhaps matches TRBD2 (6 bases). CDR1 is SGHKS, CDR2 YYEKEE, per germline (reference sequence). Between the trimmed V and J ends, which lost 6 bases and 6 bases, there was a span of 16 bases. The CDR3 loop spans 13 amino acids. The CDR3 sequence is CASTPGVSGEQYF. DNA of the CDR3: TGTGCCAGCACCCCGGGAGTTAGCGGCGAGCAGTACTTC.

As regards this clone: This CDR3 is also generated by other DNA sequences in the sample. The rearrangement links TRBV18 to TRBJ1-1; 7 bases map to TRBD1. The V gene's germline CDR1 is KGHSH and CDR2 LQKENI. The V and J ends lost 3 bases and 3 bases, in that order; junction bases with no gene match: 1. This CDR3 has 13 residues. CDR3 nucleotide sequence: TGTGCCAGCTCACCCGGACAGGACACTGAAGCTTTCTTT. It encodes CASSPGQDTEAFF.

The J gene is TRBJ2-1, the V gene TRBV2, with 7 bases that match TRBD1. The CDR3 is 12 residues long. V lost 6 bases to trimming and J lost 8 bases; unmatched junction nucleotides: 4. Germline CDR1 reads SNHLY; CDR2 reads FYNNEI. The chain's CDR3 is CASSHRGDEQFF. For the CDR3, the DNA is TGTGCCAGCAGCCACAGGGGCGATGAGCAGTTCTTC.

The chain is built from TRBV7-6 and TRBJ2-3, with 11 bases that match TRBD2. In germline, CDR1 is SGHVS, CDR2 FNYEAQ. This CDR3 region has 16 residues. Losses at the gene ends were 2 bases for V and 1 base for J; bases not matched to a gene: 2. The CDR3 loop is CASSLTTSGGTDTQYF. CDR3 in DNA: TGTGCCAGCAGCTTAACGACTAGCGGGGGCACAGATACGCAGTATTTT.

CDR3 coding DNA: TGTGCCAGCAGCCCACCGGGATTCACCGGGGAGCTGTTTTTT. Protein: CASSPPGFTGELFF. The chain has TRBV13 and TRBJ2-2; tentatively, D is TRBD2 (5 bases). This CDR3 has 14 residues. Germline CDR1 PRHDT, CDR2 FYEKMQ (reference sequence). V was trimmed by 5 bases and J by 4 bases, leaving 11 bases between them.

The chain couples TRBV6-4 to TRBJ2-2; D ambiguous. Germline V gene sequence: CDR1 MRHNA, CDR2 SNTAGT. Deletions cut 6 bases from V and 1 base from J, with 6 bases between. The CDR3 length is 13 residues. CDR3 nucleotide sequence: TGTGCCAGCAGAGCCGTGAACACCGGGGAGCTGTTTTTT. Protein: CASRAVNTGELFF.

This chain connects TRBV10-3 to TRBJ1-2, with a tentative D call TRBD1 (5 bases). The germline V gene encodes CDR1 ENHRY and CDR2 SYGVKD. This CDR3 has 15 residues. Trimming removed 0 bases at V and 0 bases at J, with 8 bases between. The CDR3 nucleotides read TGTGCCATCAGTGAGTCGATGACAGCTAACTATGGCTACACCTTC. This encodes CAISESMTANYGYTF.

This CDR3 is CASSLETGAVYNEQFF. CDR3 coding DNA: TGCGCCAGCAGCTTGGAGACAGGGGCAGTATACAATGAGCAGTTCTTC. The chain joins TRBV5-1 to TRBJ2-1; TRBD1 matches 8 bases. Germline loops: CDR1 SGHRS, CDR2 YFSETQ. V lost 0 bases and J lost 4; bases outside the gene matches: 6. This CDR3 has 16 residues.

This clone was counted between two and nine times. The V and J genes are TRBV11-3 and TRBJ2-1, with D uncertain. In germline, CDR1 is SGHNT, CDR2 YENEEA. The CDR3 is 14 amino acids. The germline V and J ends were trimmed by 6 bases and 7 bases, with 16 bases remaining between them. The CDR3 coding sequence is TGTGCCAGCAGTCCGACGACTGTTCAGAATGAGCAGTTCTTC. Protein sequence: CASSPTTVQNEQFF. The full variable domain, completed using reference TRBV11-3 and TRBJ2-1, is EAGVVQSPRYKIIEKKQPVAFWCNPISGHNTLYWYLQNLGQGPELLIRYENEEAVDDSQLPKDRFSAERLKGVDSTLKIQPAELGDSAVYLCASSPTTVQNEQFFGPGTRLTVL.

J is TRBJ1-2 and V is TRBV15, with a tentative D call TRBD1 (5 bases). Trimming cost V 0 bases and J 8 bases, with 13 bases left between them. The length of the CDR3 is 14 residues. CDR1 and CDR2 from the germline V gene are LNHNV and YYDKDF (reference sequence). CDR3 DNA sequence: TGTGCCACCAGCAGAGAATCCAGGGTAGGAGGCTACACCTTC. Its protein product is CATSRESRVGGYTF.

The rearrangement links TRBV20-1 to TRBJ2-7, with TRBD2 matching over 9 bases. The CDR3 is 15 residues long. V shed 3 bases and J 4 bases; nucleotides not matched to a gene: 10. Germline CDR1 reads DFQATT; CDR2 reads SNEGSKA (reference sequence). For the CDR3, the DNA is TGCAGTGCTAGTGGGCGGGAGGGCCAGCCGTACGAGCAGTACTTC. This translates into CSASGREGQPYEQYF.

The chain links TRBV7-5 to TRBJ2-5; TRBD2 is taken as the D call from the table, unchecked against the DNA. TRBV7-5 is termed a pseudogene. CDR3 length: 15 residues. The CDR3 region has the DNA TGTGCCAGAAGCTTAGCCTTGACTCGCGAAGAGACCCAGTACTTC. It is translated as CARSLALTREETQYF.

The rearrangement joins TRBV20-1 to TRBJ2-1, with unresolved D. The CDR3 loop spans 11 amino acids. V dropped 4 bases and J dropped 9 bases, with 10 bases sitting between them. Germline-derived CDR1 and CDR2 are DFQATT and SNEGSKA (reference sequence). The CDR3 nucleotides are TGCAGTGCTAACAGTGTTTTTGAGCAGTTCTTC. Its protein product is CSANSVFEQFF.

This clone occurred a few times. This chain uses TRBV6-5 with TRBJ2-5; a possible D gene is TRBD1 (6 bases). Germline-derived CDR1 and CDR2 are MNHEY and SVGAGI. CDR3 length: 14 amino acids. V lost 5 bases and J 0 bases, leaving 10 bases between the germline ends. The CDR3 loop is CASSPRGNQETQYF. The CDR3 nucleotides read TGTGCCAGCAGTCCTAGGGGGAACCAAGAGACCCAGTACTTC.

The chain links TRBV19 to TRBJ2-7, with 9 positions matching TRBD1. This CDR3 contains 14 residues. The V and J ends lost 4 bases and 6 bases, in that order; junction bases with no gene match: 7. Germline-derived CDR1 and CDR2 are LNHDA and SQIVND (reference sequence). For the CDR3, the DNA is TGTGCCAGTAGTAGAACAGGGGGCGCTCCCGAGCAGTACTTC. This gives the protein CASSRTGGAPEQYF.

The V and J genes are TRBV6-2 or TRBV6-3 and TRBJ1-1; D perhaps matches TRBD1 (6 bases). Trimming pared 0 bases from V and 4 bases from J, leaving 9 bases between. Germline V gene sequence: CDR1 MNHEY, CDR2 SVGEGT. The CDR3 runs 14 residues. This CDR3 reads CASSYSWGPTEAFF. DNA for the CDR3: TGTGCCAGCAGTTACTCGTGGGGGCCCACTGAAGCTTTCTTT.

The gene calls are TRBV5-1 and TRBJ2-3; D call uncertain. Between the trimmed V and J ends, which lost 4 bases and 0 bases, there was a span of 15 bases. Germline V gene sequence: CDR1 SGHRS, CDR2 YFSETQ. The length of the CDR3 is 16 residues. CDR3 nucleotides: TGCGCCAGCAGCCAAGCTTATAGTTTCAGCACAGATACGCAGTATTTT. It codes for CASSQAYSFSTDTQYF.

This rearrangement joins TRBV19 to TRBJ2-3; possibly TRBD1 for D (6 bases). The CDR3 is 15 amino acids. The germline V gene encodes CDR1 LNHDA and CDR2 SQIVND (reference sequence). Trimming left V 3 bases short and J 1 base short, with 11 bases between. Written as DNA, the CDR3 is TGTGCCAGTAGTATTTCCGCAGGGGGCACAGATACGCAGTATTTT. Translating gives CASSISAGGTDTQYF.

The V call is TRBV21-1, the J call TRBJ1-5; TRBD1 is the table's D call and was not checked against the DNA. TRBV21-1 is annotated as a pseudogene. This CDR3 contains 17 residues. The CDR3: CASRHRTGRGGNQPQHF. Written as DNA, the CDR3 is TGTGCCAGCAGGCACAGGACAGGGAGGGGGGGCAATCAGCCCCAGCATTTT.